Shown below are 8 T cell receptor beta chains from a single sample sequenced in a study of blood T cell repertoires in COVID-19. Data came from immunoSEQ multiplex PCR; TCRdb stores just in-frame clones and leaves some out. The repertoire holds tens of thousands of clones, with around 86% as singletons. The sequenced sample consisted of peripheral blood. The receptors shown here come from a woman in her seventies with acute or convalescent COVID-19.

The CDR3 bases are TGCAGCGTCCGGACAGGGGGTAGTTATAATTCACCCCTCCACTTT. The encoded protein is CSVRTGGSYNSPLHF. J is TRBJ1-6 and V is TRBV29-1; TRBD1 aligns across 10 bases. The germline V gene has CDR1 SQVTM and CDR2 ANQGSEA. This CDR3 has 15 amino acids. J gave up 4 bases and V 6 bases, and 6 bases lay outside the gene matches.

The chain recombines TRBV10-1 with TRBJ2-1; TRBD1 aligns across 8 bases. Per germline, CDR1 WNHNN and CDR2 SYGVQD (reference sequence). Trimming cost V 4 bases and J 7 bases; bases outside gene matches: 9. The CDR3 is 15 residues long. The CDR3 protein is CASSGEGTGGNEQFF. The CDR3 nucleotides read TGCGCCAGCAGTGGTGAGGGGACAGGTGGTAATGAGCAGTTCTTC.

The rearrangement uses TRBV5-1 and TRBJ2-5; 9 nucleotides match TRBD1. This CDR3 has 15 amino acids. Germline V gene sequence: CDR1 SGHRS, CDR2 YFSETQ. Germline trimming cut 4 bases from V and 4 bases from J; bases unmatched to any gene: 8. The CDR3 nucleotides read TGCGCCAGCAGCCAGAACCTGGGACAGGGAGAGACCCAGTACTTC. This gives the protein CASSQNLGQGETQYF.

The chain joins TRBV4-2 to TRBJ2-2; D is unclear. CDR1 and CDR2 from the germline V gene are LGHNA and YNFKEQ. The CDR3 extends over 18 amino acids. Deletions cut 0 bases from V and 7 bases from J, with 21 bases between. CDR3 bases: TGTGCCAGCAGCCAAGATCAAGACTCCTTTAATTCAATCGGGGAGCTGTTTTTT. It translates to CASSQDQDSFNSIGELFF.

This sequence joins TRBV6-5 and TRBJ2-2; a possible D gene is TRBD1 (5 bases). The CDR3 covers 16 residues. Between the trimmed V and J ends, which lost 0 bases and 3 bases, there was a span of 11 bases. The germline V gene has CDR1 MNHEY and CDR2 SVGAGI. CDR3 DNA sequence: TGTGCCAGCAGTTACTCAAGGACAAGCTACACCGGGGAGCTGTTTTTT. It specifies CASSYSRTSYTGELFF.

The chain employs TRBV5-1 and TRBJ1-1; 7 positions agree with TRBD1. CDR1 SGHRS and CDR2 YFSETQ come from the germline V gene. With V trimmed by 4 bases and J by 3 bases, 6 bases remained unmatched. The CDR3 loop spans 14 amino acids. The CDR3 bases are TGCGCCAGCAGCCCGGGACAGCCATACACTGAAGCTTTCTTT. It translates to CASSPGQPYTEAFF. Full variable domain (remainder filled in from reference TRBV5-1 and TRBJ1-1): KAGVTQTPRYLIKTRGQQVTLSCSPISGHRSVSWYQQTPGQGLQFLFEYFSETQRNKGNFPGRFSGRQFSNSRSEMNVSTLELGDSALYLCASSPGQPYTEAFFGQGTRLTVV.

The gene calls are TRBV2 and TRBJ2-1, with D possibly being TRBD2 (5 bases). The V gene's germline CDR1 is SNHLY and CDR2 FYNNEI. Trimming removed 5 bases from V and 5 bases from J, with 16 bases in between. This CDR3 region has 15 residues. The DNA for the CDR3 is TGTGCCAGCAGTAACGGCGCGGGCACAAACAATGAGCAGTTCTTC. Encoded protein: CASSNGAGTNNEQFF.

The chain couples TRBV18 to TRBJ1-1; 7 bases fit TRBD1. The J segment lost 0 bases and the V segment lost 4 bases, leaving 11 bases of the junction unmatched. The CDR3 contains 17 residues. The germline V gene encodes CDR1 KGHSH and CDR2 LQKENI. CDR3 coding DNA: TGTGCCAGCTCACGCAAACTGGGACAGTCCATGAACACTGAAGCTTTCTTT. Protein sequence: CASSRKLGQSMNTEAFF.